These 9 T cell receptor beta chains came from one sample sequenced in a study of blood T cell repertoires in COVID-19. TCRdb's table, derived via immunoSEQ multiplex PCR, lists solely in-frame clones and lacks some. The sample shows under 250,000 clones, under 90% of them seen only once. Sequencing used PBMCs or T cells enriched from blood (not recorded which). All receptors come from a woman aged 25 to 45 with acute COVID-19.

The chain recombines TRBV3-1 (or the pseudogene TRBV3-2) with TRBJ2-7, with TRBD2 matching over 9 bases. The CDR3 consists of 15 residues. V gave up 1 base and J gave up 3 bases; unmatched junction bases: 4. CDR1 LGHDT and CDR2 YNNKEL come from the germline V gene (reference sequence). CDR3 in amino acids: CASSQGVAGVYEQYF. CDR3 coding DNA: TGTGCCAGCAGCCAAGGCGTAGCGGGGGTCTACGAGCAGTACTTC.

The V call is TRBV7-6, the J call TRBJ2-7, with 9 bases identical to TRBD1. CDR3 size: 15 residues. The germline V gene encodes CDR1 SGHVS and CDR2 FNYEAQ. Trimming removed 5 bases from V and 5 bases from J; junction bases left unmatched: 10. The CDR3 DNA sequence: TGTGCCAGCAGCCAGGACAGGGGACCGGGTAACGAGCAGTACTTC. As protein: CASSQDRGPGNEQYF.

The rearrangement joins TRBV15 to TRBJ2-3; 8 bases align to TRBD1. The CDR3 runs to 16 residues. V gave up 5 bases and J gave up 2 bases; unmatched junction bases: 9. CDR1 is LNHNV, CDR2 YYDKDF, per germline (reference sequence). The CDR3 loop is CATSGRTGGITDTQYF. Here the CDR3 DNA reads TGTGCCACCAGCGGAAGAACAGGGGGAATCACAGATACGCAGTATTTT.

In its sample, this clone was seen once. The DNA for the CDR3 is TGTGCCAGCTCACCAAGGACAGATCAGCCCCAGCATTTT. It yields the protein CASSPRTDQPQHF. V usage is TRBV18 and J usage is TRBJ1-5, with D perhaps matching TRBD1 (6 bases). Germline V gives CDR1 KGHSH, CDR2 LQKENI. V lost 2 bases and J lost 5, with 7 bases in between. The CDR3 covers 13 residues.

This chain uses TRBV5-1 with TRBJ2-5; TRBD2 matches 9 bases. The CDR3 extends over 16 amino acids. Germline V gives CDR1 SGHRS, CDR2 YFSETQ. V gave up 2 bases and J gave up 5 bases; unmatched junction bases: 10. The CDR3 loop reads CASSFLAGGQEETQYF. The CDR3 DNA reads as TGCGCCAGCAGCTTCCTGGCGGGGGGGCAGGAGGAGACCCAGTACTTC.

In DNA, the CDR3 is TGTGCCAGTAGTACCTTCCCCCCAGATACGCAGTATTTT. This codes for CASSTFPPDTQYF. The chain has TRBV19 and TRBJ2-3; no definite D call. Trimming left V 4 bases short and J 4 bases short, with 9 bases between. The germline V gene encodes CDR1 LNHDA and CDR2 SQIVND (reference sequence). CDR3 size: 13 residues.

The chain carries TRBV6-5 and TRBJ2-1, with 14 bases matching TRBD2. The V gene end was trimmed by 5 bases and the J gene end by 9 bases; junction bases not matched to a gene: 6. CDR1 is MNHEY, CDR2 SVGAGI, per germline. The CDR3 runs 15 residues. The CDR3 DNA sequence: TGTGCCAGCAGTCCCCCGGGGACTAGCGGGGGTGAGCAGTTCTTC. As protein: CASSPPGTSGGEQFF.

This clone was seen a single time. The V and J genes are TRBV25-1 and TRBJ1-1; D is unresolved. This CDR3 has 13 residues. Trimming stripped 5 bases from V and 1 base from J, with 8 bases between. CDR1 and CDR2 from the germline V gene are MGHDK and SYGVNS. CDR3 residues: CASSYSWNTEAFF. The CDR3 DNA sequence: TGTGCCAGCAGTTACAGTTGGAACACTGAAGCTTTCTTT.

V and J are TRBV5-1 and TRBJ2-4; 9 nucleotides match TRBD1. The germline CDR1 and CDR2 sequences are SGHRS and YFSETQ. Trimming took 0 bases from V and 7 from J; bases not matched to a gene: 5. The CDR3 contains 15 residues. CDR3 nucleotide sequence: TGCGCCAGCAGCTTGGGTTCCGGACAGGGGAACATTCAGTACTTC. Protein: CASSLGSGQGNIQYF.